This TCR beta chain was retrieved from a study of blood T cell repertoires in COVID-19. Overall study context: Samples of COVID-19 (acute and convalescent) were obtained from the United States, Italy and Spain.

CDR3 size: 18 residues. Germline V CDR1 and CDR2: LGHDT, YNNKEL (reference sequence). Trimming cost V 0 bases and J 3 bases, with 20 bases left between them. Original methodology: Reference gene primers were amplified, and this amplification served to estimate nucleated cell counts. Clones were read by immunoSEQ multiplex PCR, and TCRdb kept only the in-frame ones, dropping some. D and trimming were read from the DNA, whereas the V and J calls and clone size are those reported in that table. The repertoire holds 95,000 to 150,000 clones, with 70% to 75% as singletons. This rearrangement joins TRBV3-1 (or the pseudogene TRBV3-2) to TRBJ1-2; D remains ambiguous. Sequenced: peripheral blood. The receptor was isolated from a man between 60 and 70 years old with acute or convalescent COVID-19. The CDR3 here is CASSQDRGEGHGDYGYTF. In nucleotides, the CDR3 is TGTGCCAGCAGCCAAGACCGGGGAGAGGGCCATGGGGACTATGGCTACACCTTC.